This T cell receptor (beta chain) was sequenced for a study of T cells expressing NK-cell markers. Germline V gene data show CDR1 as SGHAT and CDR2 as FQNNGV. The CDR3 length is 12 residues. Reanalyzing the 5' RACE reads, TCRdb keeps one entry per CDR3 protein, without DNA. Reported are about 460,000 distinct CDR3 sequences; the ten largest clones contain around 1.4%. This TCR came from a woman aged 50 to 65 in good health. This chain joins TRBV11-2 and TRBJ2-1. The material sequenced was blood T cells: a sorted CD56 or NKG2C T cell subset, CD4+ or CD8+ T cells, or bulk PBMC T cells (not recorded which). CDR3 protein: CASSTQFNEQFF.